The next 21 T cell receptor beta chains were all read from a single sample in a study of graft-versus-host responses after intestinal transplantation. The starting material, graft tissue, was processed to release intraepithelial and lamina propria lymphocytes. Sequencing used immunoSEQ multiplex PCR; TCRdb keeps in-frame clones, though not all of them. The repertoire consists of roughly 15,000 clones, with approximately 59% occurring once and the leading ten covering over 10%. The source material was ileum tissue, sampled 524 days after transplant. These receptors all come from a human patient who received an intestinal transplant, so some T cells may come from the graft donor.

The V call is TRBV9, the J call TRBJ2-7, with 9 bases matching TRBD1. CDR3 size: 14 residues. The trim removed 5 bases at V and 0 bases at J, leaving 3 bases unmatched. Germline V gene data show CDR1 as SGDLS and CDR2 as YYNGEE. CDR3 protein: CASSTTGGSYEQYF. CDR3 DNA: TGTGCCAGCAGTACGACAGGGGGCTCCTACGAGCAGTACTTC.

Here the CDR3 reads CASSYSTSGGYEQYF. The CDR3 DNA sequence: TGTGCCAGCAGTTACTCGACTAGCGGGGGTTACGAGCAGTACTTC. The chain is built from TRBV6-5 and TRBJ2-7, with TRBD2 matching over 12 bases. CDR3 length: 15 amino acids. In germline, CDR1 is MNHEY, CDR2 SVGAGI. J lost 4 bases, V lost 0 bases, and 1 base had no gene match.

The chain links TRBV30 to TRBJ2-2, with 9 nucleotides matching TRBD1. This CDR3 region has 15 residues. Germline V gives CDR1 GTSNPN, CDR2 SVGIG (reference sequence). V gave up 0 bases and J gave up 4 bases; unmatched junction bases: 3. CDR3 bases: TGTGCCTGGAGTGTAACAGGGGGCCCCACCGGGGAGCTGTTTTTT. Protein sequence: CAWSVTGGPTGELFF. Full variable domain (remainder filled in from reference TRBV30 and TRBJ2-2): SQTIHQWPATLVQPVGSPLSLECTVEGTSNPNLYWYRQAAGRGLQLLFYSVGIGQISSEVPQNLSASRPQDRQFILSSKKLLLSDSGFYLCAWSVTGGPTGELFFGEGSRLTVL.

CDR3 DNA sequence: TGTGCCAGCAGCCGGACAGGGGGCGCAGGAAACACCATATATTTT. It codes for CASSRTGGAGNTIYF. The J gene is TRBJ1-3, the V gene TRBV2; 11 nucleotides align to TRBD1. CDR3 length: 15 residues. CDR1 is SNHLY, CDR2 FYNNEI, per germline. With 6 bases clipped from V and 4 bases from J, the junction kept 5 bases outside the gene matches.

This rearrangement joins TRBV19 to TRBJ2-1; TRBD2 matches at 8 bases. This CDR3 contains 16 residues. The V gene's germline CDR1 is LNHDA and CDR2 SQIVND (reference sequence). V was clipped by 6 bases and J by 5 bases; unmatched bases: 12. The CDR3 loop is CASRDLLRGGHNEQFF. The CDR3 region has the DNA TGTGCCAGTAGAGATCTTTTACGGGGGGGCCACAATGAGCAGTTCTTC.

This clone was detected a few times. V gene TRBV2 combines with J gene TRBJ1-1, with TRBD1 matching over 9 bases. Losses at the gene ends were 8 bases for V and 3 bases for J; bases not matched to a gene: 4. Per the germline V gene, CDR1 is SNHLY and CDR2 is FYNNEI. This CDR3 spans 13 amino acids. The chain's CDR3 is CASVTGGYTEAFF. The CDR3 DNA follows: TGTGCCAGCGTTACAGGGGGCTACACTGAAGCTTTCTTT.

The chain has TRBV6-5 and TRBJ2-2, with a tentative D call TRBD2 (5 bases). The V gene's germline CDR1 is MNHEY and CDR2 SVGAGI. V gave up 6 bases and J gave up 7 bases, with 9 bases separating them. The CDR3 totals 12 residues. The CDR3 sequence is CASRDGGGELFF. In nucleotides, the CDR3 is TGTGCCAGCAGAGACGGAGGCGGGGAGCTGTTTTTT.

The chain joins TRBV7-9 to TRBJ2-7, with 9 nucleotides matching TRBD1. Germline-derived CDR1 and CDR2 are SEHNR and FQNEAQ (reference sequence). This CDR3 contains 17 residues. V shed 2 bases and J 5 bases; nucleotides not matched to a gene: 13. This CDR3 is CASSLSASTGGGNEQYF. CDR3 sequence (DNA): TGTGCCAGCAGCTTAAGCGCTTCGACAGGGGGTGGAAACGAGCAGTACTTC.

This clone was seen a single time. The chain recombines TRBV7-2 with TRBJ1-6; TRBD1 matches at 7 bases. The V and J ends lost 3 bases and 5 bases, in that order; junction bases with no gene match: 7. This CDR3 region has 16 residues. The germline V gene has CDR1 SGHTA and CDR2 FQGNSA. CDR3 nucleotides: TGTGCCAGCAGCTTCGCCGGGACAGCTAATAATTCACCCCTCCACTTT. This gives the protein CASSFAGTANNSPLHF.

This clone has only a few counts. Other DNA sequences of this sample code for an identical CDR3. The chain carries TRBV5-1 and TRBJ1-1; TRBD1 is a possible D gene (5 bases). Germline V gives CDR1 SGHRS, CDR2 YFSETQ. Trimming took 4 bases from V and 2 from J, leaving 9 bases between them. The CDR3 sequence is 13 residues long. In DNA form, the CDR3 reads TGCGCCAGCAGCATACAGGTAAACACTGAAGCTTTCTTT. This encodes CASSIQVNTEAFF.

The V gene is TRBV5-1, the J gene TRBJ2-1; TRBD2 matches 10 bases. The CDR3 sequence is 14 residues long. CDR1 SGHRS and CDR2 YFSETQ come from the germline V gene. Germline trimming cut 4 bases from V and 9 bases from J; bases unmatched to any gene: 7. This CDR3 reads CASSGLAEAIEQFF. As DNA, the CDR3 is TGCGCCAGCAGCGGACTAGCGGAGGCTATTGAGCAGTTCTTC.

The rearrangement links TRBV7-9 to TRBJ2-7; 9 nucleotides align to TRBD1. The CDR3 runs 17 residues. J was trimmed by 3 bases and V by 0 bases; bases with no gene match: 9. Germline V CDR1 and CDR2: SEHNR, FQNEAQ (reference sequence). CDR3 sequence: CASSLAPGQGRNYEQYF. The CDR3 coding sequence is TGTGCCAGCAGCTTAGCCCCAGGACAGGGGAGAAACTACGAGCAGTACTTC.

V usage is TRBV5-1 and J usage is TRBJ2-3; TRBD2 aligns across 11 bases. The CDR3 covers 15 residues. J gave up 5 bases and V 4 bases, and 6 bases lay outside the gene matches. CDR1 and CDR2 from the germline V gene are SGHRS and YFSETQ. CDR3 region: CASSISGGGGDTQYF. Here the CDR3 DNA reads TGCGCCAGCAGCATTAGCGGGGGGGGCGGAGATACGCAGTATTTT.

This chain uses TRBV7-2 with TRBJ1-6; no definite D call. The V gene's germline CDR1 is SGHTA and CDR2 FQGNSA. The V gene lost 3 bases and the J gene lost 10 bases, with 16 bases spanning the gap. This CDR3 spans 15 amino acids. CDR3 residues: CASSFIGGLRSPLHF. CDR3 DNA: TGTGCCAGCAGCTTTATCGGCGGTCTTAGGTCACCCCTCCACTTT.

This clone has a handful of counts. V is TRBV6-1 and J is TRBJ1-6; possible D gene TRBD1, 6 bases. The CDR3 sequence is 15 residues long. Per the germline V gene, CDR1 is MNHNS and CDR2 is SASEGT. V lost 1 base and J lost 9, with 13 bases in between. The chain's CDR3 is CASSEVRGLRSPLHF. The CDR3 coding sequence is TGTGCCAGCAGTGAAGTCAGGGGTCTCCGTTCACCCCTCCACTTT.

The chain uses TRBV6-6 and TRBJ2-3, with a possible D match to TRBD2 (6 bases). The CDR3 contains 16 residues. With 0 bases removed from V and 2 bases from J, the gap between germline ends came to 12 bases. The germline CDR1 and CDR2 sequences are MNHNY and SVGAGI (reference sequence). The CDR3 DNA is TGTGCCAGCAGTTACTCTGTGGCGGGGTACACAGATACGCAGTATTTT. It codes for CASSYSVAGYTDTQYF.

V usage is TRBV10-1 and J usage is TRBJ2-7; TRBD2 agrees at 8 bases. Germline values: CDR1 WNHNN, CDR2 SYGVQD (reference sequence). This CDR3 region has 13 residues. V trimming: 4 bases; J trimming: 3 bases; junction bases outside the gene matches: 2. CDR3 residues: CASSAGGGYEQYF. The CDR3 DNA reads TGCGCCAGCAGTGCGGGGGGGGGCTACGAGCAGTACTTC.

V and J are TRBV10-3 and TRBJ2-7; the match to TRBD1 covers 8 bases. The germline V gene encodes CDR1 ENHRY and CDR2 SYGVKD. V was pared by 9 bases and J by 2 bases, with 3 bases of the junction left unmatched. The CDR3 sequence is 12 residues long. CDR3 sequence (DNA): TGTGCCATACAGGGGGAGACCTACGAGCAGTACTTC. This sequence encodes CAIQGETYEQYF.

This chain uses TRBV7-9 with TRBJ2-1; 14 nucleotides match TRBD2. This CDR3 has 16 amino acids. The ends lost 1 base at V and 6 bases at J; junction bases unmatched: 2. Germline V gives CDR1 SEHNR, CDR2 FQNEAQ (reference sequence). The CDR3, as DNA: TGTGCCAGCAGCTTAGGGGGACTAGCGGGAGCCAATGAGCAGTTCTTC. Translating it yields CASSLGGLAGANEQFF.

This sequence joins TRBV29-1 and TRBJ1-1, with D perhaps TRBD1 (6 bases). This CDR3 has 14 residues. Germline V gene data show CDR1 as SQVTM and CDR2 as ANQGSEA. V was trimmed by 4 bases and J by 5 bases, leaving 17 bases between them. The CDR3 loop reads CSVVGPGVRTEAFF. CDR3 sequence (DNA): TGCAGCGTTGTAGGCCCAGGGGTAAGGACTGAAGCTTTCTTT.

By proportion, this clone is medium-sized. This sequence joins TRBV29-1 and TRBJ2-7; maybe TRBD1 (6 bases). Germline V gene lookup returns CDR1 SQVTM and CDR2 ANQGSEA. Trimming shortened V by 3 bases and J by 0 bases, and 6 bases separated the two germline ends. The CDR3 extends over 12 amino acids. The chain's CDR3 is CSVEDSSYEQYF. The DNA of the CDR3 is TGCAGCGTTGAGGACAGCTCCTACGAGCAGTACTTC.